This TCR beta chain was sequenced in a study of T cell repertoires in cytomegalovirus infection. Study background: CMV epitopes, recently identified HLA-C-restricted and well-studied HLA-B-restricted, were used. Study results and caveats: Individuals carrying CMV plus the relevant HLA were identified by cumulative frequency of public TCR beta families.

This CDR3 comprises 15 residues. Trimming cost V 4 bases and J 1 base, with 10 bases left between them. From the reads, TCRdb called clonotypes with MiXCR, one entry per CDR3 protein. The sample lists hundreds of thousands of distinct CDR3 sequences, 25% to 30% seen once, with around 20% in the top ten. This clonotype was detected a few times. The target antigen is unknown. This chain links TRBV12-3 or TRBV12-4 with TRBJ1-4; a possible D gene is TRBD1 (6 bases). The source of this sequence is a human donor in good health (CMV status not recorded). Some clones in this sample may be carry-over from other donors' samples. Sequencing used cultured PBMCs, obtained from culture after CMV antigen stimulation. CDR3 loop: CASSSGEITNEKLFF. The CDR3 coding sequence is TGTGCCAGCAGTTCAGGGGAGATAACTAATGAAAAACTGTTTTTT.